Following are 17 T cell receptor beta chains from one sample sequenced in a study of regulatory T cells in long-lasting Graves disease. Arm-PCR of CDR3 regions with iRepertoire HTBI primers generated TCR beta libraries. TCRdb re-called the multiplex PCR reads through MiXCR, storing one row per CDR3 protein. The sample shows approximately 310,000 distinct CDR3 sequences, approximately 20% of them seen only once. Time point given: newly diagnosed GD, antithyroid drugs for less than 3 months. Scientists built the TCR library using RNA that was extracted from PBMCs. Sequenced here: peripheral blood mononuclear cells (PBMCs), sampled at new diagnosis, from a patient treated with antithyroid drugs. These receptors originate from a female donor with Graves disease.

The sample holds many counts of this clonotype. CDR3 loop: CASSGMRGDITGENYNEQFF. For the CDR3, the DNA is TGTGCCAGCAGTGGAATGAGAGGGGATATTACAGGGGAGAACTACAATGAGCAGTTCTTC. The V and J genes are TRBV28 and TRBJ2-1, with TRBD1 identical over 7 bases. There are 20 residues in the CDR3. The V segment lost 5 bases and the J segment 3 bases; nucleotides outside the gene matches: 22. Germline-derived CDR1 and CDR2 are MDHEN and SYDVKM.

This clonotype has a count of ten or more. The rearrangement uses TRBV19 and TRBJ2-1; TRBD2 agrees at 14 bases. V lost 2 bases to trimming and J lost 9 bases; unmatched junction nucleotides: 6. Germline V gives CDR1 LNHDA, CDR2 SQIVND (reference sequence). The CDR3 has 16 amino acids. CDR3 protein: CASSIPRLAGGVEQFF. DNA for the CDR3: TGTGCCAGTAGTATACCGAGACTAGCGGGAGGGGTTGAGCAGTTCTTC.

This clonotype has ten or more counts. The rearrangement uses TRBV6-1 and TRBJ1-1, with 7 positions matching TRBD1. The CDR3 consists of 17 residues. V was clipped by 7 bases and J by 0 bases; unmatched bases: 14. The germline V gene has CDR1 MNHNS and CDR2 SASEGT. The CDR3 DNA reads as TGTGCCAGCAAGGTTGGACAGGCCGCGGGCGTGAACACTGAAGCTTTCTTT. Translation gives CASKVGQAAGVNTEAFF.

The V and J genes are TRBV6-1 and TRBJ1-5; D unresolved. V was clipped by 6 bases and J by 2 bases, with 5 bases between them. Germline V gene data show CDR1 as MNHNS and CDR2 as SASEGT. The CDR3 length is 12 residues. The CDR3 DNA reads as TGTGCCAGCAGAAATCGCAATCAGCCCCAGCATTTT. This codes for CASRNRNQPQHF.

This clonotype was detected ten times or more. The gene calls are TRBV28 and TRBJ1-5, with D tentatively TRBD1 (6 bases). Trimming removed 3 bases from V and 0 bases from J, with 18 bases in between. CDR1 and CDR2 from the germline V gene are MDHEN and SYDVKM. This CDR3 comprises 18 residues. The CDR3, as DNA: TGTGCCAGCAGTTTTTACAGGGAGAAAACCTATAGCAATCAGCCCCAGCATTTT. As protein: CASSFYREKTYSNQPQHF.

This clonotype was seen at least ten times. The CDR3 coding sequence is TGTGCCAGCAGCCCGACCATGAACACTGAAGCTTTCTTT. Amino acid sequence: CASSPTMNTEAFF. This chain links TRBV18 with TRBJ1-1, with D unresolved. Germline V lookup: CDR1 KGHSH, CDR2 LQKENI. CDR3 length equals 13 residues. V was shortened by 8 bases and J by 0 bases, with 10 bases between the two germline ends.

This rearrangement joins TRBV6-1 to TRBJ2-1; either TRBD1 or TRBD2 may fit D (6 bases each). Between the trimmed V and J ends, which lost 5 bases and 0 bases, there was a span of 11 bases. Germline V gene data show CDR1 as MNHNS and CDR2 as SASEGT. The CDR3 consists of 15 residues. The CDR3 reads CASSREDSSYNEQFF. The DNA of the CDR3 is TGTGCCAGCAGTAGGGAGGACAGCTCCTACAATGAGCAGTTCTTC.

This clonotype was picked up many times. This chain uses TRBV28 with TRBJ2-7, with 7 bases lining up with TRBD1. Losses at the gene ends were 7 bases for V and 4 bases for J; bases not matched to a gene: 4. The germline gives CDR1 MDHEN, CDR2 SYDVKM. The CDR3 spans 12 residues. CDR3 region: CASKIQGYEQYF. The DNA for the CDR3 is TGTGCCAGCAAGATACAGGGGTACGAGCAGTACTTC. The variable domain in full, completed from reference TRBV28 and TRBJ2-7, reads DVKVTQSSRYLVKRTGEKVFLECVQDMDHENMFWYRQDPGLGLRLIYFSYDVKMKEKGDIPEGYSVSREKKERFSLILESASTNQTSMYLCASKIQGYEQYFGPGTRLTVT.

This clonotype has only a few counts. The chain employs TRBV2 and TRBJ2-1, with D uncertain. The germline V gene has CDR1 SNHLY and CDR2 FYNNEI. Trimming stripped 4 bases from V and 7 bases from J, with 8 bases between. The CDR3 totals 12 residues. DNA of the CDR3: TGTGCCAGCAGTGGGCCTTGGAATGAGCAGTTCTTC. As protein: CASSGPWNEQFF.

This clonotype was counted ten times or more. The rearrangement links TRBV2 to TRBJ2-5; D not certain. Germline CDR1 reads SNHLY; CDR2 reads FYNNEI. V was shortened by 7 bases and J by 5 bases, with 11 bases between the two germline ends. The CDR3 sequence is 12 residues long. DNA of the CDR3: TGTGCCAGCACAAGGATGGGGGAGACCCAGTACTTC. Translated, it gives CASTRMGETQYF.

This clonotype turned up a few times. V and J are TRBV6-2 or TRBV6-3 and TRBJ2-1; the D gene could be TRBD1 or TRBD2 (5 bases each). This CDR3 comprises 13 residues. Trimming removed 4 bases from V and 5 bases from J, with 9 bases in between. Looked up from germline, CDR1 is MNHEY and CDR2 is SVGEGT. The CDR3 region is CASSWGSNNEQFF. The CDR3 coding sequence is TGTGCCAGCAGTTGGGGGTCGAACAATGAGCAGTTCTTC.

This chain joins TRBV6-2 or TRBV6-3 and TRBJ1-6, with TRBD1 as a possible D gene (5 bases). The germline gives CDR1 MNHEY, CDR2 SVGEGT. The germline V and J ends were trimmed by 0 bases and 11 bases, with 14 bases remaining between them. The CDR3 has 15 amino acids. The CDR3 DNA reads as TGTGCCAGCAGTTACTCGAAGACAGCTTTGACACCCCTCCACTTT. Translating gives CASSYSKTALTPLHF.

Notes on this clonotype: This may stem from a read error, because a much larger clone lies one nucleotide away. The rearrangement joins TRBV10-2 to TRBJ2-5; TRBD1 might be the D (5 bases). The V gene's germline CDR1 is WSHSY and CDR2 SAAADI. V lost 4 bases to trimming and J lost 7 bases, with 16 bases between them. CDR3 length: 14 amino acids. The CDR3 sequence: CASSGKGLEGTQYF. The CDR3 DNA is TGCGCCAGCAGTGGGAAGGGGCTGGAAGGGACCCAGTACTTC.

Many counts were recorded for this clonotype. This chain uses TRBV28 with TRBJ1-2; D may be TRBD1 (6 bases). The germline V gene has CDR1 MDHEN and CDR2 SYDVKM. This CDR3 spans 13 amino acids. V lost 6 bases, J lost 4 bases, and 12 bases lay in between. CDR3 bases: TGTGCCAGCAGAGCAGGGGATCTCTATGGCTACACCTTC. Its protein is CASRAGDLYGYTF.

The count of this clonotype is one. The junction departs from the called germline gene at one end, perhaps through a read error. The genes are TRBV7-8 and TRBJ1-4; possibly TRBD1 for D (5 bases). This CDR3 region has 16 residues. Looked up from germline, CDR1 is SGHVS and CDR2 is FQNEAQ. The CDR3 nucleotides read TGTGCCAGCAGCTTAGCGCGGGGGTTAAAGAATGAAGAACTGTTTTTT. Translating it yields CASSLARGLKNEELFF.

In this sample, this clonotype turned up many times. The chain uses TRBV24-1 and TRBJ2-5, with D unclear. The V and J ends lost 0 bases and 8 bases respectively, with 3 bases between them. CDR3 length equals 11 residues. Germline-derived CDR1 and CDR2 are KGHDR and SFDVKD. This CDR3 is CATSDLETQYF. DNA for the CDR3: TGTGCCACCAGTGATTTGGAAACCCAGTACTTC.

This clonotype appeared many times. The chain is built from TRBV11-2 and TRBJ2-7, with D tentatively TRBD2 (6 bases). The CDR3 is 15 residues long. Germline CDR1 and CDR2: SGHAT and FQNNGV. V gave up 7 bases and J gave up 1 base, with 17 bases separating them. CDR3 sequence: CASTPEGIDSYEQYF. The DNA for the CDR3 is TGTGCCAGCACCCCGGAGGGCATCGATTCCTACGAGCAGTACTTC.